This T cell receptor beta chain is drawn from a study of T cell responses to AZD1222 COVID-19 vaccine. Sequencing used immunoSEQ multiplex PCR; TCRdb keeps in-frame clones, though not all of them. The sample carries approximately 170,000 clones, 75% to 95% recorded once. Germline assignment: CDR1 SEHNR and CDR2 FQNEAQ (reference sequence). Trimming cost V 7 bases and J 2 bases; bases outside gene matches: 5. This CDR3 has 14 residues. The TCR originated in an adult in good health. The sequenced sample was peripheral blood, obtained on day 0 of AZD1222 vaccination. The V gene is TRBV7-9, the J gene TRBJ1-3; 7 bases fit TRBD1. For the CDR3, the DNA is TGTGCCAGCACTTTTACAGGGGCTGGAAACACCATATATTTT. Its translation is CASTFTGAGNTIYF.